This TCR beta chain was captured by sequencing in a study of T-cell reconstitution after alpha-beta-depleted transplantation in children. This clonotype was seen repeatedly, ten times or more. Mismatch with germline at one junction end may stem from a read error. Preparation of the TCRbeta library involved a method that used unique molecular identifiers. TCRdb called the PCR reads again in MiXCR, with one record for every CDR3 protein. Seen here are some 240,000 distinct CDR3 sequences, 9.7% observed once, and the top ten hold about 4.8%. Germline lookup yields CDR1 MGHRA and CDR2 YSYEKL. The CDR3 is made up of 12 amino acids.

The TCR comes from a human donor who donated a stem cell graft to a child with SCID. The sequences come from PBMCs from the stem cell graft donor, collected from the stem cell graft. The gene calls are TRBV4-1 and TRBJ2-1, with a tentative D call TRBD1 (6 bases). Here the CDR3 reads CASSQGWGRQVF. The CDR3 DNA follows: TGCGCCAGCAGCCAAGGGTGGGGCCGACAGGTCTTC.